One and the same sample provided the 20 T cell receptor beta chains below, sequenced in a study of T cells in Graves' hyperthyroidism and ophthalmopathy. RNA transcripts gave rise to amplified TCR beta CDR3 regions. The HTBI primer set served for first-round RT-PCR of the TCR CDR3. MiXCR was run by TCRdb on the multiplex PCR reads, yielding one entry per CDR3 protein. Of fewer than 650,000 distinct CDR3 sequences listed, under 15% are singletons. The material sequenced was blood. The source of these receptors is a woman aged 40 to 55 with Graves' ophthalmopathy.

The rearrangement links TRBV11-1 to TRBJ2-5; 7 positions agree with TRBD2. The germline V gene encodes CDR1 SGHAT and CDR2 FQDESV (reference sequence). There are 19 residues in the CDR3. V trimming: 3 bases; J trimming: 3 bases; junction bases outside the gene matches: 19. CDR3: CASSFQRVQSGGGKETQYF. The DNA for the CDR3 is TGTGCCAGCAGCTTCCAAAGGGTTCAATCGGGAGGCGGGAAAGAGACCCAGTACTTC.

Ten or more counts support this clonotype. J is TRBJ2-7 and V is TRBV2, with D uncertain. Per the germline V gene, CDR1 is SNHLY and CDR2 is FYNNEI. This CDR3 region has 12 residues. V was trimmed by 5 bases and J by 3 bases, leaving 8 bases between them. The CDR3 DNA reads TGTGCCAGCAGTAGGGATATCTACGAGCAGTACTTC. Its protein product is CASSRDIYEQYF.

This clonotype occurred many times. The chain employs TRBV12-3 or TRBV12-4 and TRBJ1-1, with a weak D call TRBD1 (5 bases). This CDR3 comprises 16 residues. Trimming left V 7 bases short and J 4 bases short, with 22 bases between. In DNA, the CDR3 is TGTGCCAGCAAGAAGACGCAGGGCCTCGGGGGCACTGAAGCTTTCTTT. Its protein product is CASKKTQGLGGTEAFF.

This clonotype was picked up many times. The chain combines TRBV2 with TRBJ2-7; the match to TRBD1 covers 7 bases. CDR3 length: 14 residues. Germline loops: CDR1 SNHLY, CDR2 FYNNEI. V gave up 8 bases and J gave up 1 base; unmatched junction bases: 8. Here the CDR3 reads CASLPDRTSYEQYF. Written as DNA, the CDR3 is TGTGCCAGCTTACCGGACAGGACTTCCTACGAGCAGTACTTC.

Here the CDR3 reads CASSPSGTVTEAFF. CDR3 DNA: TGTGCCAGCAGCCCCTCAGGGACGGTCACTGAAGCTTTCTTT. The V gene is TRBV7-9, the J gene TRBJ1-1; weak D call: TRBD1 (5 bases). The CDR3 totals 14 residues. The V end lost 5 bases, the J end lost 4 bases, and 14 bases lay between the germline ends. Germline CDR1 SEHNR, CDR2 FQNEAQ (reference sequence).

This clonotype was recorded at least ten times. V and J are TRBV2 and TRBJ1-5; 9 positions agree with TRBD1. Germline V gives CDR1 SNHLY, CDR2 FYNNEI. This CDR3 is 16 amino acids long. Losses at the gene ends were 0 bases for V and 5 bases for J; bases not matched to a gene: 5. CDR3 nucleotide sequence: TGTGCCAGCAGTGAAGCGACAGGGGGACGTCATCAGCCCCAGCATTTT. It translates to CASSEATGGRHQPQHF. Complete variable domain (other parts from reference TRBV2 and TRBJ1-5): EPEVTQTPSHQVTQMGQEVILRCVPISNHLYFYWYRQILGQKVEFLVSFYNNEISEKSEIFDDQFSVERPDGSNFTLKIRSTKLEDSAMYFCASSEATGGRHQPQHFGDGTRLSIL.

V and J are TRBV19 and TRBJ1-1; 9 bases map to TRBD1. Germline V gene sequence: CDR1 LNHDA, CDR2 SQIVND (reference sequence). The CDR3 totals 18 residues. With 0 bases clipped from V and 3 bases from J, the junction kept 11 bases outside the gene matches. DNA of the CDR3: TGTGCCAGTAGTATAGAGACGGACAGGGGCAAAGGGGACACTGAAGCTTTCTTT. Protein product: CASSIETDRGKGDTEAFF. The full variable domain, its missing parts supplied by reference TRBV19 and TRBJ1-1, is DGGITQSPKYLFRKEGQNVTLSCEQNLNHDAMYWYRQDPGQGLRLIYYSQIVNDFQKGDIAEGYSVSREKKESFPLTVTSAQKNPTAFYLCASSIETDRGKGDTEAFFGQGTRLTVV.

The sample holds many counts of this clonotype. The chain links TRBV6-1 to TRBJ1-6; no clear D gene. The CDR3 sequence is 15 residues long. Germline V CDR1 and CDR2: MNHNS, SASEGT. V was trimmed by 2 bases and J by 8 bases, leaving 13 bases between them. CDR3 in DNA: TGTGCCAGCAGTGAATATCGAGGGTATGATTCACCCCTCCACTTT. It specifies CASSEYRGYDSPLHF.

This rearrangement joins TRBV9 to TRBJ1-3, with TRBD1 matching over 9 bases. The CDR3 sequence is 17 residues long. The trim removed 4 bases at V and 8 bases at J, leaving 16 bases unmatched. Germline CDR1 and CDR2: SGDLS and YYNGEE. In DNA form, the CDR3 reads TGTGCCAGCAGCACACGTTACGAGGACAGGGGTTCCGACACCATATATTTT. It is translated as CASSTRYEDRGSDTIYF.

This clonotype was detected ten times or more. The chain recombines TRBV29-1 with TRBJ2-5; the D gene is possibly TRBD2 (6 bases). The ends were cut back, 0 bases at V and 4 bases at J, with 9 bases in the middle. CDR1 and CDR2 from the germline V gene are SQVTM and ANQGSEA. This CDR3 is 13 amino acids long. The CDR3 loop is CSVEEPSVETQYF. CDR3 bases: TGCAGCGTTGAAGAACCTAGCGTAGAGACCCAGTACTTC.

DNA of the CDR3: TGTGCCTGGATGGGTGAAACAGGGTTTGGCACTGAAGCTTTCTTT. It codes for CAWMGETGFGTEAFF. The chain employs TRBV30 and TRBJ1-1; TRBD1 is a possible D gene (6 bases). There are 15 residues in the CDR3. V was trimmed by 4 bases and J by 4 bases, leaving 19 bases between them. Germline assignment: CDR1 GTSNPN and CDR2 SVGIG (reference sequence). Full variable domain (missing parts from reference TRBV30 and TRBJ1-1): SQTIHQWPATLVQPVGSPLSLECTVEGTSNPNLYWYRQAAGRGLQLLFYSVGIGQISSEVPQNLSASRPQDRQFILSSKKLLLSDSGFYLCAWMGETGFGTEAFFGQGTRLTVV.

There are many counts of this clonotype. The V and J genes are TRBV6-5 and TRBJ1-2; 9 bases match TRBD1. The germline gives CDR1 MNHEY, CDR2 SVGAGI. The trim removed 0 bases at V and 7 bases at J, leaving 6 bases unmatched. The CDR3 is 15 amino acids. Here the CDR3 reads CASSYSTTGGSGYTF. In nucleotides, the CDR3 is TGTGCCAGCAGTTACTCGACAACAGGGGGCTCTGGCTACACCTTC.

This clonotype has ten or more counts. CDR3 in DNA: TGTGCCTGGAGTGTGGGAGCGGACGGACCCTACGAGCAGTACTTC. Translated: CAWSVGADGPYEQYF. The chain has TRBV30 and TRBJ2-7; possible D gene TRBD2, 5 bases. The CDR3 is 15 amino acids. Germline lookup yields CDR1 GTSNPN and CDR2 SVGIG (reference sequence). With 0 bases removed from V and 2 bases from J, the gap between germline ends came to 14 bases.

V is TRBV6-1 and J is TRBJ1-2; a possible D gene is TRBD1 (5 bases). This CDR3 comprises 14 residues. The germline gives CDR1 MNHNS, CDR2 SASEGT. Trimming removed 4 bases at V and 2 bases at J, with 11 bases between. CDR3 coding DNA: TGTGCCAGCAGTGTGGGGCGGGGGAACTATGGCTACACCTTC. Translated: CASSVGRGNYGYTF.

This clonotype has at least ten counts. The V gene is TRBV30, the J gene TRBJ2-5, with unresolved D. V lost 2 bases and J lost 5, with 9 bases in between. The length of the CDR3 is 12 residues. Germline CDR1 and CDR2: GTSNPN and SVGIG (reference sequence). CDR3 sequence reads: CAWSLGFETQYF. In DNA, the CDR3 is TGTGCCTGGAGTCTCGGGTTCGAGACCCAGTACTTC.

This clonotype was observed at least ten times. The chain employs TRBV5-1 and TRBJ1-2; D unclear. V was pared by 2 bases and J by 0 bases, with 14 bases between. The germline V gene encodes CDR1 SGHRS and CDR2 YFSETQ. This CDR3 has 16 amino acids. CDR3 protein: CASSFVDGSANYGYTF. In DNA form, the CDR3 reads TGCGCCAGCAGCTTTGTGGACGGATCAGCTAACTATGGCTACACCTTC.

This clonotype was observed at least ten times. V and J are TRBV27 and TRBJ1-1; no clear D gene. The V end lost 8 bases, the J end lost 1 base, and 14 bases lay between the germline ends. This CDR3 comprises 14 residues. Germline V gives CDR1 MNHEY, CDR2 SMNVEV (reference sequence). The CDR3 protein is CASGSRATNTEAFF. The CDR3 DNA sequence: TGTGCCAGCGGATCCCGGGCTACGAACACTGAAGCTTTCTTT.

V gene TRBV6-4 combines with J gene TRBJ1-1, with D unclear. V was cut by 5 bases and J by 5 bases, with 15 bases left in between. The CDR3 runs to 14 residues. Per the germline V gene, CDR1 is MRHNA and CDR2 is SNTAGT. CDR3 protein: CASSMAPSGTEAFF. In nucleotides, the CDR3 is TGTGCCAGCAGTATGGCACCCTCGGGTACTGAAGCTTTCTTT.

The sample holds a few counts of this clonotype. The chain combines TRBV20-1 with TRBJ2-3, with D possibly TRBD1 on 6 matching bases. The CDR3 totals 13 residues. Looked up from germline, CDR1 is DFQATT and CDR2 is SNEGSKA (reference sequence). The ends were cut back, 5 bases at V and 2 bases at J, with 11 bases in the middle. DNA for the CDR3: TGCAGTGCTGGACAGCGATACACAGATACGCAGTATTTT. Translation: CSAGQRYTDTQYF.

This clonotype was seen only a few times. The V and J genes are TRBV27 and TRBJ2-3; TRBD2 matches at 9 bases. The length of the CDR3 is 16 residues. Losses at the gene ends were 4 bases for V and 3 bases for J; bases not matched to a gene: 8. Per the germline V gene, CDR1 is MNHEY and CDR2 is SMNVEV (reference sequence). CDR3 nucleotide sequence: TGTGCCAGCAGTTCGACGAGCGGGAGGAGGACAGATACGCAGTATTTT. This gives the protein CASSSTSGRRTDTQYF.